The clone carrying this T cell receptor beta chain was counted between two and nine times. This sample stems from a study of shared clonotypes between healthy human individuals. Clones were read by immunoSEQ multiplex PCR, and TCRdb kept only the in-frame ones, dropping some. In the table there are approximately 940,000 clones, over 60% of which are singletons. V was clipped by 3 bases and J by 0 bases, with 5 bases between them. The CDR3 covers 14 residues. Germline CDR1 LNHDA, CDR2 SQIVND (reference sequence). The sequence was collected from a man between 18 and 29 years old in good health. Specimen: memory CD4+ T cells sorted from blood. This sample's subset: CD45RA-negative fraction. The rearrangement links TRBV19 to TRBJ1-4; no clear D gene. This CDR3 reads CASSMLATNEKLFF. CDR3 nucleotide sequence: TGTGCCAGTAGTATGCTAGCAACTAATGAAAAACTGTTTTTT.